The sequence of this T cell receptor beta chain was determined in a study of cytomegalovirus exposure and HLA in healthy donors. The CDR3 loop spans 13 amino acids. V was trimmed by 2 bases and J by 3 bases, leaving 5 bases between them. Per germline, CDR1 SEHNR and CDR2 FQNEAQ (reference sequence). PCR primers comprised 60 Vbeta and 13 Jbeta primers. TCRdb's table, derived via immunoSEQ multiplex PCR, lists solely in-frame clones and lacks some. The table has about 94,000 clones, more than 75% seen once; the top ten hold approximately 10%. Sequencing used PBMCs. This clonotype was obtained from a human donor in good health. The rearrangement links TRBV7-9 to TRBJ1-3; unclear D gene. This CDR3 reads CASSLLSGNTIYF. CDR3 in DNA: TGTGCCAGCAGCTTACTTAGTGGAAACACCATATATTTT.